These 5 T cell receptor beta chains share one sample of origin, sequenced in a study of beta chain features in type 1 diabetes. Overall study findings and caveats: Within each of all four CD4+ subsets, Type 1 diabetes patients had TCRB CDR3s that were moderately but significantly shorter.

The investigators reverse transcribed all of the isolated RNA, so they sequenced expressed TCRB transcripts. Assay used: immunoSEQ multiplex PCR; TCRdb lists only in-frame clones, some missing. Counted here are about 150,000 clones, 7% to 9% occurring once; the ten biggest clones make up roughly 0.46%. Antigen specificity for these receptors is unknown. Source material: central memory CD4+ T cells from blood. The receptors shown here come from a man between 18 and 29 years old with type 1 diabetes.

This clone has more than one count but fewer than ten. The J gene is TRBJ2-7, the V gene TRBV28, with a possible D match to TRBD1 (5 bases). V dropped 6 bases and J dropped 2 bases, with 14 bases sitting between them. CDR1 and CDR2 (germline): MDHEN, SYDVKM. The CDR3 runs to 14 residues. The CDR3, as DNA: TGTGCCAGCAGGTTCACTGACAGAGCCTACGAGCAGTACTTC. It codes for CASRFTDRAYEQYF.

This sequence joins TRBV9 and TRBJ2-3; TRBD2 agrees at 14 bases. The CDR3 contains 17 residues. The J segment lost 5 bases and the V segment lost 4 bases, leaving 9 bases of the junction unmatched. Germline V gene data show CDR1 as SGDLS and CDR2 as YYNGEE. CDR3 in DNA: TGTGCCAGCAGCCCCGGGACTAGCGGGGGCCGGAAAGATACGCAGTATTTT. As protein: CASSPGTSGGRKDTQYF.

The chain has TRBV9 and TRBJ2-1, with D possibly being TRBD2 (6 bases). The ends were cut back, 4 bases at V and 2 bases at J, with 19 bases in the middle. Germline V gene sequence: CDR1 SGDLS, CDR2 YYNGEE. This CDR3 is 17 amino acids long. In nucleotides, the CDR3 is TGTGCCAGCAGCCCCCGGGACTGGGGTGTCGCCTACAATGAGCAGTTCTTC. This gives the protein CASSPRDWGVAYNEQFF.

The V gene is TRBV5-6, the J gene TRBJ2-2; 8 nucleotides line up with TRBD1. This CDR3 region has 16 residues. CDR1 SGHDT and CDR2 YYEEEE come from the germline V gene. V lost 1 base to trimming and J lost 3 bases; unmatched junction nucleotides: 5. The CDR3 DNA sequence: TGTGCCAGCAGCTTGTGGCAGGGGGCGGACACCGGGGAGCTGTTTTTT. Protein sequence: CASSLWQGADTGELFF.

The chain combines TRBV14 with TRBJ1-6; the D is unclear. The germline CDR1 and CDR2 sequences are SGHDN and FVKESK. The CDR3 totals 13 residues. The V end was cut by 6 bases, the J end by 7 bases, with 10 bases between. The CDR3 region has the DNA TGTGCCAGCAGGGATGAGGGAAATTCACCCCTCCACTTT. As protein: CASRDEGNSPLHF. The complete variable domain, with remaining parts taken from reference TRBV14 and TRBJ1-6, reads EAGVTQFPSHSVIEKGQTVTLRCDPISGHDNLYWYRRVMGKEIKFLLHFVKESKQDESGMPNNRFLAERTGGTYSTLKVQPAELEDSGVYFCASRDEGNSPLHFGNGTRLTVT.